These 20 T cell receptor beta chains originate from one sample sequenced in a study of T cells after yellow fever vaccination. TCRdb reprocessed the 5' RACE reads with MiXCR, giving one entry per CDR3 protein. The sample lists just under 600,000 distinct CDR3 sequences, 13% occurring once. Sequencing was performed on PBMCs, taken on the day of the yellow fever booster vaccination. These receptors were collected from a man under 40 who received the YFV17D yellow fever vaccine.

This clonotype was recorded a few times. The V gene is TRBV7-9, the J gene TRBJ2-3, with 10 bases lining up with TRBD1. J was trimmed by 5 bases and V by 1 base; bases with no gene match: 6. Germline V gene data show CDR1 as SEHNR and CDR2 as FQNEAQ (reference sequence). The CDR3 covers 16 residues. The CDR3 spells CASSLGDRGRKDTQYF. CDR3 DNA: TGTGCCAGCAGCTTAGGAGACAGGGGGCGCAAAGATACGCAGTATTTT.

This clonotype was counted ten times or more. The chain joins TRBV23-1 to TRBJ2-6; D uncertain. TRBV23-1 is treated as an ORF (open reading frame) with a function not yet certain. CDR3 length equals 15 residues. V lost 2 bases and J lost 2, with 7 bases in between. The CDR3 DNA sequence: TGCGCCAGCAGTCAAGAGGCAGCTGGGGCCAACGTCCTGACTTTC. Its translation is CASSQEAAGANVLTF.

The chain combines TRBV20-1 with TRBJ2-1, with D tentatively TRBD1 or TRBD2 (5 bases each). The CDR3 has 17 amino acids. The germline V gene has CDR1 DFQATT and CDR2 SNEGSKA (reference sequence). Trimming left V 2 bases short and J 8 bases short, with 25 bases between. CDR3 coding DNA: TGCAGTGCTAGAAGGCGTGAGGGGCCCCTACGGGGCGATGAGCAGTTCTTC. This sequence encodes CSARRREGPLRGDEQFF.

In its sample, this clonotype was seen many times. Its ends do not fully match the called genes, so a read error is possible. This chain uses TRBV7-9 with TRBJ2-7, with 7 bases lining up with TRBD1. The V gene's germline CDR1 is SEHNR and CDR2 FQNEAQ (reference sequence). The CDR3 runs to 14 residues. For the CDR3, the DNA is TGTGCCAGCAGCCCCGGGACAGACCTCTACGGGCAGTACTTC. Amino acid sequence: CASSPGTDLYGQYF.

The V call is TRBV27, the J call TRBJ2-2; no clear D. V lost 4 bases and J 9 bases, leaving 12 bases between the germline ends. The germline gives CDR1 MNHEY, CDR2 SMNVEV (reference sequence). This CDR3 is 13 amino acids long. The CDR3 sequence is CASSSPAARELFF. The CDR3 DNA reads as TGTGCCAGCAGTTCCCCTGCTGCCCGGGAGCTGTTTTTT.

Only one count was recorded for this clonotype. This sequence joins TRBV5-4 and TRBJ2-5; 8 bases agree with TRBD2. With V trimmed by 3 bases and J by 3 bases, 25 bases remained unmatched. Per the germline V gene, CDR1 is SGHNT and CDR2 is YYREEE (reference sequence). This CDR3 comprises 21 residues. The CDR3 nucleotides read TGTGCCAGCAGCTCCCAAACGGGGAGGACGCCGGGGGGGTGGGTAGAAGAGACCCAGTACTTC. Its protein product is CASSSQTGRTPGGWVEETQYF. Full variable domain (outside the CDR3, taken from reference TRBV5-4 and TRBJ2-5): ETGVTQSPTHLIKTRGQQVTLRCSSQSGHNTVSWYQQALGQGPQFIFQYYREEENGRGNFPPRFSGLQFPNYSSELNVNALELDDSALYLCASSSQTGRTPGGWVEETQYFGPGTRLLVL.

This chain joins TRBV20-1 and TRBJ1-3; D is unclear. Germline CDR1 and CDR2: DFQATT and SNEGSKA (reference sequence). The germline V and J ends were trimmed by 6 bases and 0 bases, with 12 bases remaining between them. CDR3 size: 14 residues. The CDR3 loop is CSATQGYSGNTIYF. DNA for the CDR3: TGCAGTGCAACTCAAGGTTACTCTGGAAACACCATATATTTT.

This clonotype was picked up a small number of times. V and J are TRBV7-2 and TRBJ2-3; D remains ambiguous. The CDR3 is 16 residues long. Germline lookup yields CDR1 SGHTA and CDR2 FQGNSA. Trimming took off 1 base at V and 0 bases at J, with 11 bases between the two ends. Written as DNA, the CDR3 is TGTGCCAGCAGCTTAGGGACGGCACCTAGCACAGATACGCAGTATTTT. Translated, it gives CASSLGTAPSTDTQYF.

This clonotype has just a few counts. The rearrangement links TRBV9 to TRBJ2-6; D unclear. The CDR3 is made up of 16 amino acids. Germline V gene lookup returns CDR1 SGDLS and CDR2 YYNGEE. Trimming shortened V by 3 bases and J by 2 bases, and 12 bases separated the two germline ends. For the CDR3, the DNA is TGTGCCAGCAGCGGACTTGGAAGGGCTGGGGCCAACGTCCTGACTTTC. Its protein product is CASSGLGRAGANVLTF.

This clonotype was counted a few times. This chain connects TRBV20-1 to TRBJ1-6; D is unresolved. Deletions cut 0 bases from V and 0 bases from J, with 12 bases between. The CDR3 consists of 17 residues. Germline values: CDR1 DFQATT, CDR2 SNEGSKA (reference sequence). The CDR3 loop reads CSARDQTSSSYNSPLHF. The CDR3 DNA reads as TGCAGTGCTAGAGATCAGACGTCTAGCTCCTATAATTCACCCCTCCACTTT.

Points on this clonotype: The junction departs from germline at one end; a sequencing error may be responsible. V gene TRBV20-1 combines with J gene TRBJ2-1; D is unresolved. Looked up from germline, CDR1 is DFQATT and CDR2 is SNEGSKA (reference sequence). This CDR3 contains 12 residues. The CDR3 is CSARAVYSEQFF. CDR3 bases: TGCAGTGCTAGAGCAGTCTACAGTGAGCAGTTCTTC.

The chain combines TRBV5-1 with TRBJ1-5; 10 nucleotides agree with TRBD1. The germline V gene has CDR1 SGHRS and CDR2 YFSETQ. The CDR3 totals 16 residues. The trim removed 0 bases at V and 6 bases at J, leaving 6 bases unmatched. The CDR3 is CASSLAGTGVGQPQHF. The CDR3 nucleotides read TGCGCCAGCAGCTTGGCCGGGACAGGGGTAGGTCAGCCCCAGCATTTT.

This clonotype was recorded at least ten times. J is TRBJ2-5 and V is TRBV28; D unresolved. V was cut by 4 bases and J by 2 bases, with 11 bases left in between. Germline V gene sequence: CDR1 MDHEN, CDR2 SYDVKM. There are 14 residues in the CDR3. The CDR3 sequence: CASSYSRLQETQYF. The DNA for the CDR3 is TGTGCCAGCAGTTACAGCCGCCTTCAAGAGACCCAGTACTTC. The complete variable domain, with remaining parts taken from reference TRBV28 and TRBJ2-5, reads DVKVTQSSRYLVKRTGEKVFLECVQDMDHENMFWYRQDPGLGLRLIYFSYDVKMKEKGDIPEGYSVSREKKERFSLILESASTNQTSMYLCASSYSRLQETQYFGPGTRLLVL.

The CDR3 bases are TGCAGTGCTAGAGATCCGGGACTAGCGACTTTATCCACAGATACGCAGTATTTT. Residues: CSARDPGLATLSTDTQYF. This sequence joins TRBV20-1 and TRBJ2-3, with 10 positions matching TRBD2. The junction had 11 bases not matched to a gene; V was cut back by 0 bases and J by 2 bases. Per germline, CDR1 DFQATT and CDR2 SNEGSKA (reference sequence). This CDR3 has 18 residues.

The chain couples TRBV12-3 or TRBV12-4 to TRBJ2-2; TRBD2 agrees at 9 bases. This CDR3 has 18 amino acids. V lost 3 bases to trimming and J lost 7 bases; unmatched junction nucleotides: 15. The CDR3 here is CASSFAVVSGSSGGELFF. CDR3 coding DNA: TGTGCCAGCAGTTTCGCGGTGGTTAGCGGGAGTTCTGGCGGGGAGCTGTTTTTT.

This clonotype was seen a handful of times. V usage is TRBV6-2 or TRBV6-3 and J usage is TRBJ2-4; 8 bases align to TRBD1. Germline CDR1 MNHEY, CDR2 SVGEGT. The length of the CDR3 is 16 residues. The V segment lost 6 bases and the J segment 8 bases; nucleotides outside the gene matches: 15. The CDR3 is CASSQITGTGVDIQYF. DNA of the CDR3: TGTGCCAGCAGCCAGATCACCGGGACAGGAGTTGACATTCAGTACTTC.

The genes are TRBV12-3 or TRBV12-4 and TRBJ2-1, with a possible D match to TRBD2 (6 bases). The CDR3 sequence is 14 residues long. V lost 8 bases and J lost 7, with 18 bases in between. CDR3 sequence (DNA): TGTGCCAGCTCGGGAGACGGGAAGGGAAATGAGCAGTTCTTC. Translated: CASSGDGKGNEQFF.

This clonotype was counted only a few times. The CDR3 spells CASTDRRRGISGANVLTF. CDR3 in DNA: TGTGCCAGCACTGACCGGAGACGGGGAATCTCTGGGGCCAACGTCCTGACTTTC. The chain combines TRBV12-3 or TRBV12-4 with TRBJ2-6, with D possibly matching TRBD2 (5 bases). The CDR3 totals 18 residues. V gave up 7 bases and J gave up 0 bases, with 19 bases separating them.

This clonotype was counted between two and nine times. The rearrangement joins TRBV7-9 to TRBJ2-7; D remains ambiguous. The CDR3 is 16 residues long. CDR1 is SEHNR and CDR2 is FQNEAQ in the germline V gene (reference sequence). Trimming removed 1 base at V and 1 base at J, with 14 bases between. The CDR3 spells CASSLGHPRDSYEQYF. For the CDR3, the DNA is TGTGCCAGCAGCTTAGGTCACCCAAGAGATTCCTACGAGCAGTACTTC.

This clonotype was seen more than once but under ten times. The chain couples TRBV5-1 to TRBJ2-7; TRBD1 matches at 8 bases. V shed 3 bases, J shed 5 bases, and the junction held 10 bases outside the gene matches. The V gene's germline CDR1 is SGHRS and CDR2 YFSETQ. The CDR3 totals 15 residues. Written as DNA, the CDR3 is TGCGCCAGCAGCTCTTTAACGACAGGGGCCAACGAGCAGTACTTC. It codes for CASSSLTTGANEQYF. Full variable domain (missing parts from reference TRBV5-1 and TRBJ2-7): KAGVTQTPRYLIKTRGQQVTLSCSPISGHRSVSWYQQTPGQGLQFLFEYFSETQRNKGNFPGRFSGRQFSNSRSEMNVSTLELGDSALYLCASSSLTTGANEQYFGPGTRLTVT.